The clone carrying this T cell receptor beta chain occurred a few times. A read error may produce the germline difference seen at one junction end. This specimen belongs to a study of blood T cell repertoires in COVID-19. This CDR3 comprises 10 residues. Method: immunoSEQ multiplex PCR; TCRdb's copy keeps in-frame clones and lacks some. The sample lists about 210,000 clones; approximately 81% were seen once. The clonotype was recovered from a woman aged 80 or over with COVID-19, enrolled during active disease. Sequencing used peripheral blood. This chain connects TRBV12-3 or TRBV12-4 to TRBJ1-2; possibly TRBD1 for D (5 bases). CDR3 in DNA: TGTGCCAGCAGTTTAGACAGGTTGGCCTTC. Amino acid sequence: CASSLDRLAF.